Below, one TCR beta chain is given with its context. Seattle patients were enrolled while actively infected and followed longitudinally. This table comes from immunoSEQ multiplex PCR, and its TCRdb copy is limited to in-frame clones, with some not included. The top ten hold 5.5% to 8% of the sample, which has some 300,000 clones, approximately 90% seen once. This sample was taken from a study of blood T cell repertoires in COVID-19. Background on the study: Specimens from acute and convalescent COVID-19 originated in the United States, Italy and Spain. Sources were T cells, B-cell-depleted T cells, or PBMCs; the material itself was cDNA or gDNA.

The CDR3 runs 15 residues. The germline CDR1 and CDR2 sequences are SGHRS and YFSETQ. V lost 0 bases and J lost 1, with 9 bases in between. This receptor was taken from a woman aged 45-59 years with COVID-19, enrolled during active disease. J is TRBJ2-3 and V is TRBV5-1, with a weak D call TRBD1 (5 bases). The sequenced sample consisted of peripheral blood. CDR3 sequence reads: CASSLAQGGTDTQYF. The CDR3 DNA reads TGCGCCAGCAGCTTGGCCCAGGGTGGCACAGATACGCAGTATTTT.